The clone carrying this TCR beta chain was seen a handful of times. Germline V gives CDR1 SQVTM, CDR2 ANQGSEA. The V and J ends lost 4 bases and 2 bases respectively, with 6 bases between them. The CDR3 loop spans 11 amino acids. The assay was immunoSEQ multiplex PCR, and TCRdb's table has in-frame clones only and misses some. The table records a few thousand clones, 70% to 80% of them present only once. This sample is drawn from a study of T cell clonotyping in hematopoietic cell transplantation. This clonotype was sampled from a male patient in his sixties or seventies who had an allogeneic stem cell transplant from an unrelated donor, so the T cells may come from the graft donor. Some clones in this sample may be carry-over from other donors' samples. The chain joins TRBV29-1 to TRBJ2-7; D gene uncertain. The sample here was peripheral blood mononuclear cells, taken 30 days after allogeneic stem cell transplant. The CDR3 loop is CSVVVTYEQYF. CDR3 DNA: TGCAGCGTTGTTGTCACCTACGAGCAGTACTTC.